This TCR beta chain was recovered during a study of T cells expressing NK-cell markers. About the study: Investigators obtained TCR beta repertoires from sorted CD3+CD56+NKG2C+, CD3+CD56+NKG2C- and CD3+CD56-NKG2C+ T cells.

Germline loops: CDR1 SGHTS, CDR2 YDEGEE. The length of the CDR3 is 15 residues. Reprocessing the 5' RACE reads, TCRdb reports a single entry for every CDR3 protein and omits DNA. The sample yields about 260,000 distinct CDR3 sequences, of which the top ten take up roughly 4.2%. The chain joins TRBV5-8 to TRBJ1-2; TCRdb picks TRBD1, but there is no DNA to check that call. Sequencing input: blood T cells: a sorted CD56 or NKG2C T cell subset, CD4+ or CD8+ T cells, or bulk PBMC T cells (not recorded which). The receptor was isolated from a woman between 18 and 75 years old in good health. The CDR3 spells CASTQDRGGVGGYTF.